Listed below are T cell receptor beta chains from one sample, sequenced in a study of blood T cell repertoires in COVID-19. The method was immunoSEQ multiplex PCR; TCRdb's version includes in-frame clones alone and lacks a portion of them. The table records nearly 350,000 clones, 91% of them present only once. The sample comprised peripheral blood. The origin of the receptors is a woman aged 18-29 years who had recovered from COVID-19. CDR3s include the opening cysteine and the closing phenylalanine or tryptophan. The D gene is left open where the match is weak. Clone size is not always given. Where it is, it says once, few, many or a class for expanded clones.

v_gene: TRBV24-1; abundance: once; d_gene: TRBD1; j_gene: TRBJ1-2; CDR3nt: TGTGCCACCAGTGATTACAGGGGGACAAGGGGCTACACCTTC; CDR3aa: CATSDYRGTRGYTF
v_gene: TRBV18; abundance: NA; d_gene: TRBD1; j_gene: TRBJ1-2; CDR3nt: TGTGCCAGCTCACCGACAGGGGTTGGCTATGGCTACACCTTC; CDR3aa: CASSPTGVGYGYTF
v_gene: TRBV28; abundance: once; d_gene: NA; j_gene: TRBJ2-6; CDR3nt: TGTGCCAGCAGTTTACAGGGTTTATGGAAGGGAGCCAACGTCCTGACTTTC; CDR3aa: CASSLQGLWKGANVLTF
v_gene: TRBV19; abundance: NA; d_gene: TRBD1; j_gene: TRBJ1-5; CDR3nt: TGTGCCAGTAGCGCCACCTCGGACAGGAACAATCAGCCCCAGCATTTT; CDR3aa: CASSATSDRNNQPQHF
v_gene: TRBV6-5; abundance: NA; d_gene: TRBD1; j_gene: TRBJ2-1; CDR3nt: TGTGCCAGCAGGCTACAGGGGGCGAATGAGCAGTTCTTC; CDR3aa: CASRLQGANEQFF
v_gene: TRBV9; abundance: NA; d_gene: TRBD2; j_gene: TRBJ2-1; CDR3nt: TGTGCCAGCAGCGTACTAGCGGGAAGGTCCTACAATGAGCAGTTCTTC; CDR3aa: CASSVLAGRSYNEQFF
v_gene: TRBV11-2; abundance: NA; d_gene: NA; j_gene: TRBJ2-1; CDR3nt: TGTGCCAGCAGCGGGACACTCTCGAAGTTCTTC; CDR3aa: CASSGTLSKFF
v_gene: TRBV7-6; abundance: NA; d_gene: NA; j_gene: TRBJ2-1; CDR3nt: TGTGCCAGCAGCTTAGAGGCTAGCGTAGGCTACAATGAGCAGTTCTTC; CDR3aa: CASSLEASVGYNEQFF
v_gene: TRBV6-5; abundance: NA; d_gene: NA; j_gene: TRBJ1-2; CDR3nt: TGTGCCAGCAGTTACCTCAAGACAGGCGATCTCTATGGCTACACCTTC; CDR3aa: CASSYLKTGDLYGYTF
v_gene: TRBV9; abundance: NA; d_gene: TRBD1; j_gene: TRBJ1-1; CDR3nt: TGTGCCAGCAGCTCCCGACAGGGTGGAACTGAAGCTTTCTTT; CDR3aa: CASSSRQGGTEAFF
v_gene: TRBV4-3; abundance: NA; d_gene: TRBD2; j_gene: TRBJ2-1; CDR3nt: TGCGCCAGCAGCCAAGAATGGCTAGCGGACAATGAGCAGTTCTTC; CDR3aa: CASSQEWLADNEQFF
v_gene: TRBV19; abundance: NA; d_gene: TRBD1; j_gene: TRBJ1-1; CDR3nt: TGTGCCAGTAGTAGTTTGAACAGGGGCGCTGAAGCTTTCTTT; CDR3aa: CASSSLNRGAEAFF
v_gene: TRBV2; abundance: NA; d_gene: TRBD2; j_gene: TRBJ2-3; CDR3nt: TGTGCCAGCACTAGCGGGAGGGCCTCAGATACGCAGTATTTT; CDR3aa: CASTSGRASDTQYF
v_gene: TRBV5-6; abundance: NA; d_gene: TRBD1; j_gene: TRBJ2-5; CDR3nt: TGTGCCAGCAGCTTGCTCGGGACAGGGGTCCAAGAGACCCAGTACTTC; CDR3aa: CASSLLGTGVQETQYF
v_gene: TRBV6-5; abundance: once; d_gene: TRBD1; j_gene: TRBJ1-4; CDR3nt: TGTGCCAGCAGTTACAAGGGGGCCGGTGAAAAACTGTTTTTT; CDR3aa: CASSYKGAGEKLFF
v_gene: TRBV9; abundance: NA; d_gene: NA; j_gene: TRBJ2-2; CDR3nt: TGTGCCAGCAGCGTTATAGGGGACACCGGGGAGCTGTTTTTT; CDR3aa: CASSVIGDTGELFF
v_gene: TRBV5-1; abundance: NA; d_gene: TRBD1; j_gene: TRBJ2-4; CDR3nt: TGCGCCAGCAGCTTGGAAGCCGGGACAGGGGTAGCCAAAAACATTCAGTACTTC; CDR3aa: CASSLEAGTGVAKNIQYF
v_gene: TRBV18; abundance: NA; d_gene: NA; j_gene: TRBJ1-4; CDR3nt: TGTGCCAGCTCACCGATCGGCAGCGATAATGAAAAACTGTTTTTT; CDR3aa: CASSPIGSDNEKLFF
v_gene: TRBV24-1; abundance: once; d_gene: TRBD1; j_gene: TRBJ1-2; CDR3nt: TGTGCCACCAGTGATTGGCAGGGGGCGGGAGGCTACACCTTC; CDR3aa: CATSDWQGAGGYTF
v_gene: TRBV18; abundance: NA; d_gene: NA; j_gene: TRBJ2-1; CDR3nt: TGTGCCAGCTCCGATCGTGAGGACAATGAGCAGTTCTTC; CDR3aa: CASSDREDNEQFF
v_gene: TRBV5-4; abundance: NA; d_gene: TRBD1; j_gene: TRBJ1-5; CDR3nt: TGTGCCAGCAGCCGACAGGGGGCTTCTCAGCCCCAGCATTTT; CDR3aa: CASSRQGASQPQHF
v_gene: TRBV10-3; abundance: NA; d_gene: NA; j_gene: TRBJ1-1; CDR3nt: TGTGCCATCAGTGAGTCGACTGGGGGCCGGGACACTGAAGCTTTCTTT; CDR3aa: CAISESTGGRDTEAFF
v_gene: TRBV6-1; abundance: NA; d_gene: NA; j_gene: TRBJ1-4; CDR3nt: TGTGCCAGCAGTGAGTTACCGGGGGGAAAACTGTTTTTT; CDR3aa: CASSELPGGKLFF
v_gene: TRBV11-2; abundance: NA; d_gene: TRBD1; j_gene: TRBJ1-4; CDR3nt: TGTGCCAGCAGCCCGGGACAGGCCCCAACTAATGAAAAACTGTTTTTT; CDR3aa: CASSPGQAPTNEKLFF
v_gene: TRBV24-1; abundance: NA; d_gene: NA; j_gene: TRBJ1-5; CDR3nt: TGTGCCACCAGTGATGGCGGGGCTCAGCCCCAGCATTTT; CDR3aa: CATSDGGAQPQHF
v_gene: TRBV5-4; abundance: NA; d_gene: TRBD1; j_gene: TRBJ1-2; CDR3nt: TGTGCCAGCTTTACGAGGGACAGAATTTACTATGGCTACACCTTC; CDR3aa: CASFTRDRIYYGYTF
v_gene: TRBV6-2/TRBV6-3; abundance: once; d_gene: TRBD1; j_gene: TRBJ2-2; CDR3nt: TGTGCCAGCAGTGCTATTGGGACAGGGTTCACCGGGGAGCTGTTTTTT; CDR3aa: CASSAIGTGFTGELFF
v_gene: TRBV24-1; abundance: NA; d_gene: TRBD2; j_gene: TRBJ2-2; CDR3nt: TGTGCCACCGGACTAGCGAACACCGGGGAGCTGTTTTTT; CDR3aa: CATGLANTGELFF
v_gene: TRBV11-2; abundance: NA; d_gene: TRBD2; j_gene: TRBJ2-2; CDR3nt: TGTGCCAGCAGCCCCGGGACTAGCGGGAGGGGGGAGCTGTTTTTT; CDR3aa: CASSPGTSGRGELFF
v_gene: TRBV3-1/TRBV3-2; abundance: NA; d_gene: NA; j_gene: TRBJ2-5; CDR3nt: TGTGCCAGCAGCCGGGACAAACGCGAGACCCAGTACTTC; CDR3aa: CASSRDKRETQYF
v_gene: TRBV19; abundance: NA; d_gene: TRBD1; j_gene: TRBJ2-2; CDR3nt: TGTGCCAGTAGTCCCCCCCGGACAGGGTGGCCCGGGGAGCTGTTTTTT; CDR3aa: CASSPPRTGWPGELFF
v_gene: TRBV19; abundance: NA; d_gene: TRBD2; j_gene: TRBJ2-2; CDR3nt: TGTGCCAGTAGTGCCCCCGGGAGCGGGAGGACCGGGGAGCTGTTTTTT; CDR3aa: CASSAPGSGRTGELFF
v_gene: TRBV27; abundance: NA; d_gene: TRBD1; j_gene: TRBJ1-1; CDR3nt: TGTGCCAGCAGTTTATCAAGTGCAGGGGGCGCGAGGACTGAAGCTTTCTTT; CDR3aa: CASSLSSAGGARTEAFF
v_gene: TRBV7-9; abundance: NA; d_gene: TRBD1; j_gene: TRBJ1-1; CDR3nt: TGTGCCAGCAGCTGGACCGGGACAGGGGGTCTGTTGAGCACTGAAGCTTTCTTT; CDR3aa: CASSWTGTGGLLSTEAFF
v_gene: TRBV7-8; abundance: NA; d_gene: TRBD2; j_gene: TRBJ2-1; CDR3nt: TGTGCCAGCAGCTTAAAAAGACTAGCGGTCTACAATGAGCAGTTCTTC; CDR3aa: CASSLKRLAVYNEQFF
v_gene: TRBV4-1; abundance: many; d_gene: NA; j_gene: TRBJ1-1; CDR3nt: TGCGCCAGCAGCCCCATACTATCGGACAGAGCGAACACTGAAGCTTTCTTT; CDR3aa: CASSPILSDRANTEAFF
v_gene: TRBV11-3; abundance: NA; d_gene: NA; j_gene: TRBJ2-1; CDR3nt: TGTGCCAGCAGCTTAGGAGGCGGCCCGAGCTCCTACAATGAGCAGTTCTTC; CDR3aa: CASSLGGGPSSYNEQFF
v_gene: TRBV18; abundance: NA; d_gene: NA; j_gene: TRBJ1-1; CDR3nt: TGTGCCAGCTCACCCGCCAGAGGGAACACTGAAGCTTTCTTT; CDR3aa: CASSPARGNTEAFF
v_gene: TRBV24-1; abundance: NA; d_gene: NA; j_gene: TRBJ1-1; CDR3nt: TGTGCCACCAGTGTCGGGAGGAACACTGAAGCTTTCTTT; CDR3aa: CATSVGRNTEAFF
v_gene: TRBV7-2; abundance: NA; d_gene: NA; j_gene: TRBJ2-3; CDR3nt: TGTGCCAGCAGTTATCCCGCGGGGAGGACAGATACGCAGTATTTT; CDR3aa: CASSYPAGRTDTQYF
v_gene: TRBV2; abundance: NA; d_gene: NA; j_gene: TRBJ1-5; CDR3nt: TGTGCCAGCAGTGAATCCGCAGGGAATTTCCAGCCCCAGCATTTT; CDR3aa: CASSESAGNFQPQHF